This T cell receptor (beta chain) was retrieved from a study of graft-versus-host responses after intestinal transplantation. Libraries were prepared by immunoSEQ multiplex PCR; TCRdb keeps only in-frame clonotypes and omits some of them. The data hold more than 70,000 clones, with 85% to 95% observed a single time. Concerning this clone itself: As yet, its antigen is unknown. The sample holds other DNA sequences that translate to the same CDR3.

In germline, CDR1 is MNHEY, CDR2 SMNVEV (reference sequence). Trimming cost V 2 bases and J 0 bases, with 5 bases left between them. The CDR3 is 13 residues long. This chain uses TRBV27 with TRBJ2-7; tentative D call: TRBD1 (5 bases). The clonotype was recovered from a human donor who was the organ donor for an intestinal transplant. The sample here was unstimulated CD8+ T cells sorted from spleen or lymph node cells, taken before transplant. This chain's CDR3 is CASSLTGSYEQYF. The CDR3 bases are TGTGCCAGCAGTTTAACAGGCTCCTACGAGCAGTACTTC.